Below, one T cell receptor beta chain is given with its context. The data are from a study of blood T cell repertoires in COVID-19. Study summary: The samples span acute and convalescent COVID-19 from the United States, Italy and Spain. T cells, B-cell-depleted T cells, or PBMCs supplied cDNA or gDNA.

V lost 3 bases, J lost 11 bases, and 16 bases lay in between. The CDR3 is made up of 12 amino acids. Germline-derived CDR1 and CDR2 are DFQATT and SNEGSKA (reference sequence). As processed by the authors: Researchers report that nucleated cell counts were estimated from reference gene primer amplification. Libraries were prepared by immunoSEQ multiplex PCR; TCRdb keeps only in-frame clonotypes and omits some of them. V, J and clone size are those of that table, while D and trimming were read from the DNA. The table has some 160,000 clones, around 88% seen once. The V gene is TRBV20-1, the J gene TRBJ1-1; D gene uncertain. The receptor comes from a woman between 70 and 85 years old who had recovered from COVID-19. The sequenced sample consisted of peripheral blood. The CDR3 DNA sequence: TGCAGTGCTAGTCCGGGGAGAACCCTGGCTTTCTTT. It specifies CSASPGRTLAFF.